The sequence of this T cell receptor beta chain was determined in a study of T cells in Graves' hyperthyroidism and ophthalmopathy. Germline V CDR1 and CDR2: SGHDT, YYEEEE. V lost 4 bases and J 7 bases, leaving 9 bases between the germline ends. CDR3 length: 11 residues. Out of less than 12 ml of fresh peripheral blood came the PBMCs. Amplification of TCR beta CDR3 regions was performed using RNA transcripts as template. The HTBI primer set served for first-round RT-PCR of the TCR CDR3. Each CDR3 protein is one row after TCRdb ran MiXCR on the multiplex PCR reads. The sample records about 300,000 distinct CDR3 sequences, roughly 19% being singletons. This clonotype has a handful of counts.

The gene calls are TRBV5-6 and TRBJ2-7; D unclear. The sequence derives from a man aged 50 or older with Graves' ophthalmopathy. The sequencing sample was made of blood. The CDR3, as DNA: TGTGCCAGCAGCATCCTAGAAGAGCAGTACTTC. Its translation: CASSILEEQYF.